This T cell receptor (beta chain) was found in a study of OX40 agonist ivuxolimab in advanced cancers. Study context: Mean age around 60 years, range 23 to 79; around 80% male. Overall study results and limits: CD4+ and CD8+ T cells in blood underwent clonal expansion by week 6 at 0.1 to 3.0 mg/kg.

Trimming pared 4 bases from V and 11 bases from J, leaving 15 bases between. In germline, CDR1 is SGHNT, CDR2 YYREEE (reference sequence). The CDR3 sequence is 13 residues long. Blood was sampled at baseline, cycle 4 day 1, and cycle 7 day 1. In the case of this clone: What it binds is unknown.

Clones were sequenced by immunoSEQ multiplex PCR, and TCRdb holds only the in-frame ones, with some missing. The repertoire has 100,000 or so clones, roughly 95% of them found once; the top ten carry around 0.17%. The sample was CD4+ or CD8+ T cells sorted from blood, taken in a trial of the OX40 agonist ivuxolimab. This receptor was identified in an adult with an advanced solid tumor such as melanoma, head and neck, liver or kidney cancer. The V gene is TRBV5-4, the J gene TRBJ1-4, with D unresolved. The CDR3 DNA is TGTGCCAGCAGCAAATTTGCGGTAGAGAAACTGTTTTTT. Amino acid sequence: CASSKFAVEKLFF.